This entry lists 10 T cell receptor beta chains sequenced from one sample in a study of T cell responses to AZD1222 COVID-19 vaccine (dated by TCRdb to the early 2020s). The label giving this sample's time point can be read as: baseline before first vaccination. The library was produced with the immunoSEQ multiplex PCR assay. Here the immuneACCESS table is served through TCRdb, limited to in-frame sequences with V and J called. Missing clones are a known gap in these copies; in checked studies unresolved V genes cover under half, and the rest lacks a known reason. This sample gives some 100,000 clones in total; 80% to 90% of them show up just once. Of the sample, less than 15% falls within the top ten clones. This sample comprised peripheral blood, obtained on day 0 of AZD1222 vaccination. These receptors were obtained from an adult in good health.

J is TRBJ1-4 and V is TRBV24-1, with TRBD1 matching 10 bases. CDR3 length: 15 amino acids. V trimming: 5 bases; J trimming: 8 bases; junction bases outside the gene matches: 7. CDR1 KGHDR and CDR2 SFDVKD come from the germline V gene. CDR3 DNA: TGTGCCACCAGTGCCCCCGACAGGGGGCAGGAAAAACTGTTTTTT. Encoded protein: CATSAPDRGQEKLFF.

The table lists this clone with a count of one. This chain uses TRBV28 with TRBJ1-5; possibly TRBD1 for D (5 bases). CDR1 is MDHEN and CDR2 is SYDVKM in the germline V gene. Trimming left V 7 bases short and J 5 bases short, with 12 bases between. The CDR3 length is 13 residues. CDR3 in DNA: TGTGCCAGCATGCAGGGTAGAGATCAGCCCCAGCATTTT. It yields the protein CASMQGRDQPQHF.

The genes are TRBV28 and TRBJ2-7; D is possibly TRBD1 or TRBD2 (6 bases each). The V end was cut by 7 bases, the J end by 6 bases, with 19 bases between. CDR1 and CDR2 from the germline V gene are MDHEN and SYDVKM. This CDR3 region has 14 residues. CDR3 sequence (DNA): TGTGCCAGCAAAAAGGGGGTTGGGGGACTCGAGCAGTACTTC. Translating it yields CASKKGVGGLEQYF.

On this clone itself: This same CDR3 is encoded by further DNA sequences in the sample. CDR3 DNA sequence: TGTGCCACCAGTGACCCCGGCTCCTACGAGCAGTACTTC. Its translation: CATSDPGSYEQYF. The chain recombines TRBV24-1 with TRBJ2-7; D call uncertain. This CDR3 contains 13 residues. CDR1 is KGHDR and CDR2 is SFDVKD in the germline V gene. The V end lost 4 bases, the J end lost 0 bases, and 6 bases lay between the germline ends.

CDR3 loop: CASSSYRGGEQYF. The CDR3 DNA is TGTGCCAGCAGTTCATACAGGGGTGGGGAGCAGTACTTC. The chain joins TRBV27 to TRBJ2-7, with 7 positions matching TRBD1. The germline CDR1 and CDR2 sequences are MNHEY and SMNVEV (reference sequence). The CDR3 totals 13 residues. The ends lost 4 bases at V and 7 bases at J; junction bases unmatched: 7.

V and J are TRBV24-1 and TRBJ2-1; TRBD1 matches 8 bases. CDR1 is KGHDR and CDR2 is SFDVKD in the germline V gene. V gave up 4 bases and J gave up 11 bases; unmatched junction bases: 6. This CDR3 has 13 amino acids. As DNA, the CDR3 is TGTGCCACCAGTGAGCCTAACAGGGGGAAGCAGTTCTTC. Protein sequence: CATSEPNRGKQFF.

The chain links TRBV7-9 to TRBJ1-2; D is unclear. This CDR3 has 11 amino acids. The ends were cut back, 4 bases at V and 8 bases at J, with 8 bases in the middle. Germline loops: CDR1 SEHNR, CDR2 FQNEAQ (reference sequence). The CDR3 coding sequence is TGTGCCAGCAGCTCCTGGGGAGGCTACACCTTC. This gives the protein CASSSWGGYTF.

The genes are TRBV28 and TRBJ1-6, with D perhaps TRBD1 (5 bases). Germline values: CDR1 MDHEN, CDR2 SYDVKM. Trimming took off 6 bases at V and 6 bases at J, with 12 bases between the two ends. The CDR3 spans 14 residues. CDR3 in amino acids: CASSRQGGNSPLHF. CDR3 in DNA: TGTGCCAGCAGCCGTCAGGGAGGTAATTCACCCCTCCACTTT.

The rearrangement uses TRBV6-1 and TRBJ2-7, with 8 bases matching TRBD1. The junction had 8 bases not matched to a gene; V was cut back by 0 bases and J by 1 base. This CDR3 is built from 17 residues. Germline V gives CDR1 MNHNS, CDR2 SASEGT. This CDR3 is CASSEASQGANSYEQYF. The CDR3 DNA reads TGTGCCAGCAGTGAAGCTTCTCAGGGGGCGAATTCCTACGAGCAGTACTTC.

V gene TRBV2 combines with J gene TRBJ2-7, with TRBD2 identical over 14 bases. This CDR3 region has 16 residues. The germline V gene has CDR1 SNHLY and CDR2 FYNNEI. V dropped 8 bases and J dropped 4; count of bases not matched to a gene: 10. In nucleotides, the CDR3 is TGTGCCAGCCGGGCCGCTGGACTAGCGGGAGGTTACGAGCAGTACTTC. This translates into CASRAAGLAGGYEQYF. The variable domain in full, completed from reference TRBV2 and TRBJ2-7, reads EPEVTQTPSHQVTQMGQEVILRCVPISNHLYFYWYRQILGQKVEFLVSFYNNEISEKSEIFDDQFSVERPDGSNFTLKIRSTKLEDSAMYFCASRAAGLAGGYEQYFGPGTRLTVT.